These T cell receptor beta chains were read from a single sample in a study of blood T cell repertoires in COVID-19. Libraries were prepared by immunoSEQ multiplex PCR; TCRdb keeps only in-frame clonotypes and omits some of them. The sample has about 200,000 clones, 80% to 90% seen once. Input material: peripheral blood. These receptors came from a man aged 40-49 years with acute or convalescent COVID-19. The CDR3 runs from the conserved cysteine through the conserved F or W. The D gene is left open where the match is weak. Where a row states a size, it is once, few, many or the class of an expanded clone; other rows omit it.

v_call	d_call	clone_size	j_call	cdr3_aa	cdr3_nt
TRBV19	-	-	TRBJ1-6	CASRPEGRHPYNSPLHF	TGTGCCAGTAGGCCGGAGGGACGTCATCCCTATAATTCACCCCTCCACTTT
TRBV12-3/TRBV12-4	-	-	TRBJ2-7	CASSSQYEQYF	TGTGCCAGCAGTTCACAATACGAGCAGTACTTC
TRBV12-3/TRBV12-4	-	-	TRBJ2-5	CASSRKAQETQYF	TGTGCCAGCAGCCGAAAAGCGCAAGAGACCCAGTACTTC
TRBV3-1/TRBV3-2	TRBD1	-	TRBJ2-1	CASSRPGQGSANEQFF	TGTGCCAGCAGCCGGCCGGGACAGGGTTCCGCTAATGAGCAGTTCTTC
TRBV13	-	-	TRBJ1-1	CASSFFTGGKNTEAFF	TGTGCCAGCAGCTTTTTTACGGGCGGGAAGAACACTGAAGCTTTCTTT
TRBV4-3	-	-	TRBJ1-1	CASTIRVGAFNTEAFF	TGCGCCAGCACGATCAGGGTCGGTGCTTTTAACACTGAAGCTTTCTTT
TRBV18	-	few	TRBJ1-5	CASSPTQTGGNQPQHF	TGTGCCAGCTCACCAACCCAAACTGGAGGCAATCAGCCCCAGCATTTT
TRBV5-1	-	-	TRBJ1-2	CASSLDAGYTF	TGCGCCAGCAGCTTGGACGCGGGCTACACCTTC
TRBV7-2	-	-	TRBJ2-3	CASSSFWGRTSTDTQYF	TGTGCCAGCAGCTCATTTTGGGGGCGGACTAGCACAGATACGCAGTATTTT
TRBV28	-	-	TRBJ2-6	CASSLPPRESISGANVLTF	TGTGCCAGCAGTTTACCCCCGAGGGAATCGATATCTGGGGCCAACGTCCTGACTTTC
TRBV6-2/TRBV6-3	-	-	TRBJ1-6	CASSWGREGSPLHF	TGTGCCAGCAGTTGGGGCAGGGAGGGATCACCCCTCCACTTT